The entry below describes one TCR beta chain. This CDR3 region has 13 residues. CDR1 GTSNPN and CDR2 SVGIG come from the germline V gene (reference sequence). Trimming left V 0 bases short and J 3 bases short, with 9 bases between. Treatment reported: oral pan-JAK inhibitor, 5-10 mg twice daily. This sample is drawn from a study of CD8+ T cells in alopecia areata. Extracted RNA was reverse transcribed into cDNA, the sequencing template. The protocol was immunoSEQ multiplex PCR, while the TCRdb copy is restricted to in-frame clones and leaves out a portion. The sample lists approximately 210,000 clones, approximately 65% occurring once.

The chain uses TRBV30 and TRBJ2-7; D is unclear. Sequenced here: CD4+ T cells sorted from blood, sampled around week 46, from a patient treated with tofacitinib. The TCR was taken from a human donor with alopecia areata. DNA of the CDR3: TGTGCCTGGAGTGTATTAACTAACTACGAGCAGTACTTC. Encoded protein: CAWSVLTNYEQYF.